The entry below describes one TCR beta chain. Its target is unknown. This sample was included in a study of T cell responses to AZD1222 COVID-19 vaccine. The protocol was immunoSEQ multiplex PCR, while the TCRdb copy is restricted to in-frame clones and leaves out a portion. The data show about 80,000 clones, around 90% seen once. Germline assignment: CDR1 SGHTA and CDR2 FQGNSA. The CDR3 runs 18 residues. V lost 2 bases and J 8 bases, leaving 27 bases between the germline ends. Findings and limits, study-wide: Just 5 to 7 AZD1222 recipients tested seropositive at baseline. Researchers report vaccine-associated CD4 TCRs spanning spike, with dominance at 160-218 and 743-854.

The TCR was taken from an adult in good health. This sequence joins TRBV7-2 and TRBJ1-1; a possible D gene is TRBD1 (6 bases). The material sequenced was peripheral blood, taken on day 0 of AZD1222 vaccination. CDR3 protein: CASSLRRGGRGHGTEAFF. Written as DNA, the CDR3 is TGTGCCAGCAGCTTAAGGCGGGGAGGCAGGGGCCACGGGACGGAAGCTTTCTTT.